This paragraph reports one TCR beta chain. This sample is part of a study of shared clonotypes between healthy human individuals. Using approximately 200 ng DNA, tens of thousands of T cell genomes, the sorted-subset replicate PCRs were run. Some clones are missing from TCRdb's copy, which holds only in-frame ones; the method was immunoSEQ multiplex PCR. The sample lists approximately 1,000,000 clones, around 78% occurring once. V lost 3 bases and J lost 11; bases outside the gene matches: 14. Germline CDR1 SGHNT, CDR2 YYREEE (reference sequence). The CDR3 runs to 15 residues. CD45RA-negative memory and CD45RA+ naive subsets were split from the CD4+ cells.

V usage is TRBV5-4 and J usage is TRBJ2-1; 7 bases agree with TRBD2. Specimen: memory CD4+ T cells from PBMCs. The subset here: CD45RA-negative fraction. The receptor was isolated from a man younger than 35 in good health. Some clones in this sample may be carry-over from other donors' samples. The CDR3 DNA reads TGTGCCAGCAGCTCTTCGAGCGGGGAGGTCTCCAAGCAGTTCTTC. This codes for CASSSSSGEVSKQFF.